The present entry profiles one T cell receptor (beta chain) with its context. As processed by the authors: How many nucleated cells were present was estimated from reference gene primer amplification. Using immunoSEQ multiplex PCR, the repertoire was profiled, and TCRdb retains in-frame clones only, with some absent. V and J calls and clone size come straight from that table; D and trimming were deduced from the DNA. The repertoire holds fewer than 250,000 clones, 84% seen once, with around 21% in the top ten. This specimen comes from a study of blood T cell repertoires in COVID-19. Across the study: Sites across the United States, Italy and Spain contributed samples from acute and convalescent COVID-19. T cells, B-cell-depleted T cells, or PBMCs provided the cDNA or gDNA that served as material.

The CDR3 contains 15 residues. Trimming pared 3 bases from V and 3 bases from J, leaving 15 bases between. Germline V CDR1 and CDR2: SNHLY, FYNNEI. The sequencing input was peripheral blood. The sequence came from a human donor in a cohort sampled during active COVID-19. V gene TRBV2 combines with J gene TRBJ2-7; a weak D match, TRBD2 (6 bases). The DNA of the CDR3 is TGTGCCAGCAGTGAGGTATCCGGGAGCCACTACGAGCAGTACTTC. Residues: CASSEVSGSHYEQYF.